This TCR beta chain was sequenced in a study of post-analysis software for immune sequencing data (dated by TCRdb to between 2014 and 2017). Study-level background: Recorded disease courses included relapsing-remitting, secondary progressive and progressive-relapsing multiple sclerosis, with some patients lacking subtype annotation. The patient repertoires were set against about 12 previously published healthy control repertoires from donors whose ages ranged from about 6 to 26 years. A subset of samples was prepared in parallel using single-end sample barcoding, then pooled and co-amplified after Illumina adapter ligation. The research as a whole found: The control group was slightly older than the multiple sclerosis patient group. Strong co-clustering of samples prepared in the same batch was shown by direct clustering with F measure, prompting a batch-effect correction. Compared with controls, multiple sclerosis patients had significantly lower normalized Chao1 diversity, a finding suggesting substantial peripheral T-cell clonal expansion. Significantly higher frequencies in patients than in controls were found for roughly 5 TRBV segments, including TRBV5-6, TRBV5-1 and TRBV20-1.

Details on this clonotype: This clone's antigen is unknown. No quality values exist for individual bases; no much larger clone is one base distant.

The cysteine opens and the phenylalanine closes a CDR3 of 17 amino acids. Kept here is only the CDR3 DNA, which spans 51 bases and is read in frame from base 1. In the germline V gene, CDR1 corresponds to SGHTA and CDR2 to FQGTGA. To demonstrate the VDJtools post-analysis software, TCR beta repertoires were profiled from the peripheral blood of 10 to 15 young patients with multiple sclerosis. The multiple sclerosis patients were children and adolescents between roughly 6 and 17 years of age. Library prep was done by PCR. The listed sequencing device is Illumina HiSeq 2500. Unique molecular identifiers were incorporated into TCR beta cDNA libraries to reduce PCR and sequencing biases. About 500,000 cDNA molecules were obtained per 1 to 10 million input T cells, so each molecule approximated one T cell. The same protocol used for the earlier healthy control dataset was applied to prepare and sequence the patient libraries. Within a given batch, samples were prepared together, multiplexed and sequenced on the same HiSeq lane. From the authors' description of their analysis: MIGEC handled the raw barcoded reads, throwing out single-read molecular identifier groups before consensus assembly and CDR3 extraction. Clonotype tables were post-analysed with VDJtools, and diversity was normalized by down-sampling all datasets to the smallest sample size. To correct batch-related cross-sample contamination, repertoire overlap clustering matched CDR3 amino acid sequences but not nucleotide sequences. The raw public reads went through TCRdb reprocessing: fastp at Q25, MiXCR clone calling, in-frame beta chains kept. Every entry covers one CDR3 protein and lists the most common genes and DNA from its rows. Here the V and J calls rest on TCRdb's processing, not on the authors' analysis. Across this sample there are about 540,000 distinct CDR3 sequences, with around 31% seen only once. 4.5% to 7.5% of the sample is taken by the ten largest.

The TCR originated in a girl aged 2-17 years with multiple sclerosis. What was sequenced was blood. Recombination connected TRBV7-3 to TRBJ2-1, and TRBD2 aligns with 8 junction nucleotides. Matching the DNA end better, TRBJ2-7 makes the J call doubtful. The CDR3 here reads CASSLMGSGSSYNEQYF. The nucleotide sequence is TGTGCCAGCAGCTTAATGGGAAGCGGGAGCTCCTACAATGAGCAGTACTTC.